The clone carrying this T cell receptor beta chain has at least ten counts. The antigen remains undetermined. This sample stems from a study of T cells after posttransplantation cyclophosphamide. The study, taken as a whole, reports: Skin or GI-infiltrating T cells shared few TRB sequences with blood.

Treatment was busulfan-fludarabine conditioning, a marrow graft, and cyclophosphamide on days +3 and +4. The table came from immunoSEQ multiplex PCR; TCRdb's copy has only in-frame clones and leaves some out. This sample carries just over 5,500 clones, none of them present only once. Germline V gene sequence: CDR1 SGHDT, CDR2 YYEEEE. The V end lost 3 bases, the J end lost 4 bases, and 10 bases lay between the germline ends. The CDR3 has 13 amino acids. The V gene is TRBV5-6, the J gene TRBJ2-5, with D unclear. The sequencing here drew on PBMCs, taken after allogeneic stem cell transplant with posttransplant cyclophosphamide. This TCR was sampled from a male patient aged 55-69 years who received an allogeneic stem cell transplant from a related donor, was CMV-positive, and had no GVHD. The T cells may come from the graft donor. The CDR3 DNA follows: TGTGCCAGCAGCTCCGTTTCCGGAGAGACCCAGTACTTC. This codes for CASSSVSGETQYF.